What follows are 12 T cell receptor beta chains derived from one specimen sequenced in a study of T cell repertoires in cytomegalovirus infection. TCRdb called the reads again in MiXCR, with one record for every CDR3 protein. The sample has hundreds of thousands of distinct CDR3 sequences; around a third are singletons. Antigen specificity for these receptors is unknown. The material was cultured PBMCs, obtained from culture after CMV antigen stimulation. These TCRs come from a human donor in good health (CMV status not recorded). Some clones in this sample may be carry-over from other donors' samples.

The rearrangement joins TRBV10-2 to TRBJ1-1; D perhaps matches TRBD1 (5 bases). Per germline, CDR1 WSHSY and CDR2 SAAADI. This CDR3 comprises 15 residues. The ends were cut back, 0 bases at V and 5 bases at J, with 13 bases in the middle. The CDR3: CASSESWGDNTEAFF. The CDR3 DNA follows: TGCGCCAGCAGTGAGTCCTGGGGGGATAATACTGAAGCTTTCTTT.

This clonotype turned up a few times. This chain connects TRBV7-9 to TRBJ2-3, with no clear D. Germline CDR1 reads SEHNR; CDR2 reads FQNEAQ (reference sequence). This CDR3 has 16 residues. Trimming pared 2 bases from V and 1 base from J, leaving 13 bases between. CDR3 residues: CASSLFWRYGTDTQYF. CDR3 coding DNA: TGTGCCAGCAGCTTATTTTGGCGGTACGGCACAGATACGCAGTATTTT.

V usage is TRBV10-3 and J usage is TRBJ2-5, with 9 positions matching TRBD1. Germline lookup yields CDR1 ENHRY and CDR2 SYGVKD. The CDR3 is made up of 14 amino acids. V trimming: 5 bases; J trimming: 5 bases; junction bases outside the gene matches: 6. The CDR3 bases are TGTGCCATCAGTACACAGGGGGCGGGGGAGACCCAGTACTTC. This gives the protein CAISTQGAGETQYF.

The rearrangement links TRBV6-5 to TRBJ2-6; 9 nucleotides align to TRBD1. Per germline, CDR1 MNHEY and CDR2 SVGAGI. J gave up 0 bases and V 0 bases, and 0 bases lay outside the gene matches. The CDR3 is 17 residues long. The CDR3 here is CASSYSGQGSGANVLTF. The CDR3 nucleotides are TGTGCCAGCAGTTACTCGGGACAGGGCTCTGGGGCCAACGTCCTGACTTTC.

V is TRBV5-5 and J is TRBJ1-5, with 8 positions matching TRBD1. CDR3 length: 14 residues. V shed 4 bases and J 3 bases; nucleotides not matched to a gene: 3. CDR1 is SGHKS and CDR2 is YYEKEE in the germline V gene (reference sequence). The CDR3 protein is CASSDRGANQPQHF. CDR3 bases: TGTGCCAGCAGCGACAGGGGTGCCAATCAGCCCCAGCATTTT.

This clonotype was observed a few times. The rearrangement links TRBV7-6 to TRBJ2-1; 8 nucleotides line up with TRBD2. The CDR3 runs 17 residues. The V and J ends lost 1 base and 5 bases, in that order; junction bases with no gene match: 10. CDR1 is SGHVS and CDR2 is FNYEAQ in the germline V gene. The DNA of the CDR3 is TGTGCCAGCAGCTTAGGGGCCCAACTAGCGGATCACAATGAGCAGTTCTTC. It is translated as CASSLGAQLADHNEQFF. The variable domain in full, with the rest retrieved from reference TRBV7-6 and TRBJ2-1, is GAGVSQSPRYKVTKRGQDVALRCDPISGHVSLYWYRQALGQGPEFLTYFNYEAQQDKSGLPNDRFSAERPEGSISTLTIQRTEQRDSAMYRCASSLGAQLADHNEQFFGPGTRLTVL.

The chain combines TRBV24-1 with TRBJ2-3; 10 positions agree with TRBD2. The germline V gene has CDR1 KGHDR and CDR2 SFDVKD. This CDR3 region has 16 residues. J gave up 1 base and V 5 bases, and 5 bases lay outside the gene matches. The CDR3 region has the DNA TGTGCCACCAGTGGCGATCTAGCGGGGGGCACAGATACGCAGTATTTT. Amino acid sequence: CATSGDLAGGTDTQYF.

This clonotype was counted ten times or more. V and J are TRBV7-8 and TRBJ1-1; D might be TRBD1 (5 bases). The V end was cut by 5 bases, the J end by 4 bases, with 14 bases between. The germline V gene has CDR1 SGHVS and CDR2 FQNEAQ. This CDR3 spans 14 amino acids. CDR3 region: CASSQETVPTEAFF. In DNA, the CDR3 is TGTGCCAGCAGCCAAGAGACAGTCCCCACTGAAGCTTTCTTT.

CDR3 bases: TGTGCCAGCAGCTTCGAGGGGACTAGCGGCTACGAGCAGTACTTC. It translates to CASSFEGTSGYEQYF. The chain joins TRBV7-8 to TRBJ2-7; 11 bases are a match to TRBD2. V was pared by 3 bases and J by 3 bases, with 4 bases of the junction left unmatched. The CDR3 contains 15 residues. The germline V gene encodes CDR1 SGHVS and CDR2 FQNEAQ.

The rearrangement joins TRBV12-3 or TRBV12-4 to TRBJ1-2; no clear D. Trimming left V 7 bases short and J 2 bases short, with 8 bases between. The CDR3 runs to 12 residues. The DNA of the CDR3 is TGTGCCAGCAAGTGGAGGAACTATGGCTACACCTTC. Its protein is CASKWRNYGYTF.

The rearrangement uses TRBV20-1 and TRBJ1-1; TRBD1 matches 9 bases. The J segment lost 7 bases and the V segment lost 6 bases, leaving 9 bases of the junction unmatched. CDR1 DFQATT and CDR2 SNEGSKA come from the germline V gene (reference sequence). This CDR3 region has 13 residues. This CDR3 is CSAPDRGAGEAFF. The CDR3 coding sequence is TGCAGTGCCCCAGACAGGGGGGCTGGTGAAGCTTTCTTT.

This clonotype was recorded many times. The chain links TRBV29-1 to TRBJ2-5; 7 nucleotides match TRBD1. Germline CDR1 and CDR2: SQVTM and ANQGSEA. V lost 4 bases and J lost 4; bases outside the gene matches: 9. The CDR3 length is 14 residues. As DNA, the CDR3 is TGCAGCGTTGTACTAGGCGCAGGGGGAGAGACCCAGTACTTC. Protein sequence: CSVVLGAGGETQYF.